Shown below are 10 T cell receptor beta chains from a single sample sequenced in a study of glioma-infiltrating T cells after dendritic cell vaccination (dated by TCRdb to about 2016). This specimen's time point label, per the study, means: after dendritic cell vaccination, including at tumor progression/relapse. Library method: the immunoSEQ multiplex PCR assay. As stored in TCRdb, this immuneACCESS dataset retains in-frame rearrangements with V and J assigned. A fraction of the clones does not appear; measured against another copy, unresolved V genes explain less than half of the discrepancy, and the remainder lacks a known reason. Present in this sample are just under 60,000 clones, about 80% of which were seen just once. The top ten clones comprise 15% to 19% of the sample. Specimen: blood, collected after dendritic cell vaccination. These receptors all stem from a human donor with glioblastoma.

The gene calls are TRBV30 and TRBJ2-7, with 8 positions matching TRBD1. V was clipped by 6 bases and J by 2 bases; unmatched bases: 9. Germline V gene data show CDR1 as GTSNPN and CDR2 as SVGIG (reference sequence). This CDR3 is built from 14 residues. CDR3 DNA sequence: TGTGCCTGCGGACCTCGACAGGGGACCTACGAGCAGTACTTC. Its translation is CACGPRQGTYEQYF.

The chain has TRBV30 and TRBJ1-4; D remains unclear. Germline assignment: CDR1 GTSNPN and CDR2 SVGIG (reference sequence). V was cut by 0 bases and J by 7 bases, with 15 bases left in between. This CDR3 has 15 amino acids. The CDR3 spells CAWSVGTGVGEKLFF. In DNA form, the CDR3 reads TGTGCCTGGAGTGTGGGAACGGGAGTGGGTGAAAAACTGTTTTTT.

This clone was counted only a few times. The rearrangement joins TRBV7-8 to TRBJ1-5; 11 bases map to TRBD1. V was clipped by 0 bases and J by 0 bases; unmatched bases: 7. This CDR3 has 19 residues. In germline, CDR1 is SGHVS, CDR2 FQNEAQ. CDR3 sequence reads: CASSLAGQGVIGSNQPQHF. CDR3 in DNA: TGTGCCAGCAGCTTAGCGGGACAGGGGGTTATAGGTAGCAATCAGCCCCAGCATTTT.

The chain combines TRBV19 with TRBJ2-7; no firm D call. The CDR3 consists of 13 residues. Looked up from germline, CDR1 is LNHDA and CDR2 is SQIVND (reference sequence). The V end lost 6 bases, the J end lost 0 bases, and 9 bases lay between the germline ends. CDR3 bases: TGTGCCAGTAGCGAGCAACCCTCCTACGAGCAGTACTTC. The encoded protein is CASSEQPSYEQYF.

This clone has only one observation. The rearrangement uses TRBV16 and TRBJ2-1; 8 bases match TRBD2. This CDR3 is built from 13 residues. The trim removed 7 bases at V and 6 bases at J, leaving 5 bases unmatched. CDR1 and CDR2 from the germline V gene are KGHSY and FQNENV. The CDR3 DNA is TGTGCCAGCACCGGGGGGGAAATCAATGAGCAGTTCTTC. Translation: CASTGGEINEQFF. The complete variable domain, with remaining parts taken from reference TRBV16 and TRBJ2-1, reads GEEVAQTPKHLVRGEGQKAKLYCAPIKGHSYVFWYQQVLKNEFKFLISFQNENVFDETGMPKERFSAKCLPNSPCSLEIQATKLEDSAVYFCASTGGEINEQFFGPGTRLTVL.

This rearrangement joins TRBV5-6 to TRBJ1-1; TRBD1 matches 9 bases. The length of the CDR3 is 14 residues. The ends lost 3 bases at V and 8 bases at J; junction bases unmatched: 8. CDR1 and CDR2 (germline): SGHDT, YYEEEE. For the CDR3, the DNA is TGTGCCAGCAGCTGGGGGACCGGACAGGGGGAAGCTTTCTTT. Protein: CASSWGTGQGEAFF. The variable domain in full, completed from reference TRBV5-6 and TRBJ1-1, reads DAGVTQSPTHLIKTRGQQVTLRCSPKSGHDTVSWYQQALGQGPQFIFQYYEEEERQRGNFPDRFSGHQFPNYSSELNVNALLLGDSALYLCASSWGTGQGEAFFGQGTRLTVV.

The J gene is TRBJ2-7, the V gene TRBV11-2; 11 nucleotides match TRBD1. The germline gives CDR1 SGHAT, CDR2 FQNNGV. The CDR3 runs to 15 residues. The J segment lost 0 bases and the V segment lost 5 bases, leaving 3 bases of the junction unmatched. The CDR3 reads CASSPGTGGSYEQYF. CDR3 coding DNA: TGTGCCAGCAGCCCCGGGACAGGGGGCTCCTACGAGCAGTACTTC. Complete variable domain (other parts from reference TRBV11-2 and TRBJ2-7): EAGVAQSPRYKIIEKRQSVAFWCNPISGHATLYWYQQILGQGPKLLIQFQNNGVVDDSQLPKDRFSAERLKGVDSTLKIQPAKLEDSAVYLCASSPGTGGSYEQYFGPGTRLTVT.

The chain has TRBV11-2 and TRBJ2-3; 9 bases are shared with TRBD2. CDR3 size: 17 residues. Germline trimming cut 6 bases from V and 4 bases from J; bases unmatched to any gene: 14. The germline V gene encodes CDR1 SGHAT and CDR2 FQNNGV. As DNA, the CDR3 is TGTGCCAGCAGACCATACCCCCTCAGCGGGGGGTCAGATACGCAGTATTTT. Translation gives CASRPYPLSGGSDTQYF.

This chain links TRBV5-1 with TRBJ2-2; 7 nucleotides match TRBD2. CDR1 SGHRS and CDR2 YFSETQ come from the germline V gene. The CDR3 loop spans 15 amino acids. Trimming at V came to 4 bases and at J to 5 bases, leaving 8 bases not matched to a gene. Here the CDR3 reads CASSPSGVQTGELFF. In DNA, the CDR3 is TGCGCCAGCAGCCCCAGCGGGGTCCAGACCGGGGAGCTGTTTTTT.

The V and J genes are TRBV7-9 and TRBJ1-1, with 8 bases that match TRBD1. The CDR3 is 16 amino acids. V trimming: 7 bases; J trimming: 2 bases; junction bases outside the gene matches: 12. Germline assignment: CDR1 SEHNR and CDR2 FQNEAQ (reference sequence). CDR3 in DNA: TGTGCCAGCACCATGGGACAGGAGATTTTTAACACTGAAGCTTTCTTT. This codes for CASTMGQEIFNTEAFF.